These 31 T cell receptor beta chains were all obtained from the same sample, sequenced in a study of T-cell reconstitution after alpha-beta-depleted transplantation in children. Unique molecular identifiers were used in preparing the TCRbeta library. TCRdb re-called the PCR reads through MiXCR, storing one row per CDR3 protein. The sample shows about a million distinct CDR3 sequences, roughly 29% of them seen only once. Here the sequenced sample was PBMCs, mostly from graft donor cells, taken 360 days after TCRalphabeta/CD19-depleted stem cell transplant. The receptors here all came from a boy in the first two years of life who had a stem cell transplant for SCID, so the T cells may come from the graft donor.

The chain uses TRBV7-8 and TRBJ1-4; TRBD1 might be the D (5 bases). This CDR3 is 15 amino acids long. V lost 7 bases, J lost 7 bases, and 19 bases lay in between. CDR1 and CDR2 (germline): SGHVS, FQNEAQ. This CDR3 is CASTLRDATFEKLFF. The CDR3 nucleotides are TGTGCCAGCACCTTGAGGGACGCAACCTTTGAAAAACTGTTTTTT. The whole variable domain, remainder taken from reference TRBV7-8 and TRBJ1-4, is GAGVSQSPRYKVAKRGQDVALRCDPISGHVSLFWYQQALGQGPEFLTYFQNEAQLDKSGLPSDRFFAERPEGSVSTLKIQRTQQEDSAVYLCASTLRDATFEKLFFGSGTQLSVL.

CDR3 nucleotides: TGTGCCAGCAGTTTGACAGGGCACAATGAGCAGTTCTTC. Translation gives CASSLTGHNEQFF. The chain uses TRBV6-2 or TRBV6-3 and TRBJ2-1; TRBD1 matches at 7 bases. Looked up from germline, CDR1 is MNHEY and CDR2 is SVGEGT. CDR3 length: 13 residues. With V trimmed by 4 bases and J by 5 bases, 2 bases remained unmatched.

As for this clonotype: This may be a read error: a much more frequent sequence differs by one nucleotide. This chain joins TRBV29-1 and TRBJ2-1; D gene ambiguous. Germline lookup yields CDR1 SQVTM and CDR2 ANQGSEA. V lost 7 bases, J lost 6 bases, and 13 bases lay in between. CDR3 length: 12 residues. The CDR3 DNA sequence: TGCAGCGCAACCGGGCGTTGCAATGAGCAGTTCTTC. Its translation: CSATGRCNEQFF.

This clonotype was found a few times. The chain uses TRBV18 and TRBJ2-3; 11 nucleotides line up with TRBD2. This CDR3 comprises 16 residues. Germline-derived CDR1 and CDR2 are KGHSH and LQKENI. Trimming at V came to 4 bases and at J to 2 bases, leaving 5 bases not matched to a gene. The CDR3 nucleotides are TGTGCCAGCTCACACTTAGCGGGGGGGACCACAGATACGCAGTATTTT. Its translation is CASSHLAGGTTDTQYF.

The chain combines TRBV9 with TRBJ2-1; 9 bases are a match to TRBD2. The CDR3 runs to 15 residues. Germline CDR1 reads SGDLS; CDR2 reads YYNGEE. J was trimmed by 5 bases and V by 3 bases; bases with no gene match: 6. In nucleotides, the CDR3 is TGTGCCAGCAGCGCCCTAGCGGGGCGGCACAATGAGCAGTTCTTC. It is translated as CASSALAGRHNEQFF.

This clonotype was found a few times. J is TRBJ2-1 and V is TRBV6-1; D may be TRBD1 or TRBD2 (5 bases each). This CDR3 has 15 residues. Trimming removed 6 bases from V and 3 bases from J, with 15 bases in between. Germline V gene sequence: CDR1 MNHNS, CDR2 SASEGT. The CDR3: CASRSRGSNYNEQFF. For the CDR3, the DNA is TGTGCCAGCAGGTCCCGGGGCAGTAACTACAATGAGCAGTTCTTC.

This clonotype was observed a handful of times. The V call is TRBV5-1, the J call TRBJ2-1; 7 bases agree with TRBD1. The CDR3 consists of 16 residues. The trim removed 3 bases at V and 3 bases at J, leaving 9 bases unmatched. The germline V gene has CDR1 SGHRS and CDR2 YFSETQ. CDR3 residues: CASSSIPGQFYNEQFF. The CDR3 DNA is TGCGCCAGCAGCTCAATACCGGGACAGTTCTACAATGAGCAGTTCTTC.

The chain couples TRBV11-2 to TRBJ2-6; D is uncertain. This CDR3 has 16 residues. Between the trimmed V and J ends, which lost 4 bases and 0 bases, there was a span of 10 bases. The germline gives CDR1 SGHAT, CDR2 FQNNGV. This CDR3 is CASSSTRSSGANVLTF. In nucleotides, the CDR3 is TGTGCCAGCAGCTCGACTCGGAGCTCTGGGGCCAACGTCCTGACTTTC.

The chain recombines TRBV20-1 with TRBJ1-5; perhaps TRBD1 as D (5 bases). This CDR3 has 14 residues. In germline, CDR1 is DFQATT, CDR2 SNEGSKA (reference sequence). V lost 4 bases to trimming and J lost 4 bases, with 14 bases between them. The CDR3 sequence is CSATAAGGNQPQHF. The CDR3 DNA follows: TGCAGTGCTACTGCGGCCGGGGGGAATCAGCCCCAGCATTTT.

The chain employs TRBV4-3 and TRBJ2-4; D is perhaps TRBD2 (7 bases). Trimming stripped 0 bases from V and 4 bases from J, with 16 bases between. Germline CDR1 and CDR2: LGHNA and YSLEER. This CDR3 comprises 17 residues. DNA of the CDR3: TGCGCCAGCAGCCAAGAGGGAGAGGGGGGAGGGAAAAACATTCAGTACTTC. It yields the protein CASSQEGEGGGKNIQYF.

The rearrangement uses TRBV6-1 and TRBJ2-2; D remains ambiguous. The CDR3 has 13 amino acids. CDR1 is MNHNS, CDR2 SASEGT, per germline. The V and J ends lost 7 bases and 13 bases respectively, with 19 bases between them. DNA of the CDR3: TGTGCCAGCAACCCTAGTGGGTCATATTCGCTGTTTTTT. Protein: CASNPSGSYSLFF.

The chain joins TRBV20-1 to TRBJ1-6; TRBD1 might be the D (6 bases). The germline CDR1 and CDR2 sequences are DFQATT and SNEGSKA (reference sequence). The CDR3 length is 15 residues. V lost 3 bases and J 0 bases, leaving 9 bases between the germline ends. In DNA form, the CDR3 reads TGCAGTGCTAGCGGACAGTACTCCTATAATTCACCCCTCCACTTT. This codes for CSASGQYSYNSPLHF.

V is TRBV5-6 and J is TRBJ1-5; 7 nucleotides match TRBD1. The CDR3 contains 15 residues. Germline CDR1 SGHDT, CDR2 YYEEEE. V was pared by 4 bases and J by 4 bases, with 8 bases of the junction left unmatched. CDR3 sequence reads: CASSPSTGFNQPQHF. The CDR3 nucleotides are TGTGCCAGCAGCCCGTCGACAGGGTTTAATCAGCCCCAGCATTTT.

The rearrangement joins TRBV2 to TRBJ2-2, with 7 bases matching TRBD2. The CDR3 contains 14 residues. Germline V lookup: CDR1 SNHLY, CDR2 FYNNEI. V shed 8 bases, J shed 7 bases, and the junction held 10 bases outside the gene matches. The CDR3 loop is CASQMTSLNGELFF. The CDR3, as DNA: TGTGCCAGCCAAATGACTAGCTTAAACGGGGAGCTGTTTTTT. The full variable domain, its missing parts supplied by reference TRBV2 and TRBJ2-2, is EPEVTQTPSHQVTQMGQEVILRCVPISNHLYFYWYRQILGQKVEFLVSFYNNEISEKSEIFDDQFSVERPDGSNFTLKIRSTKLEDSAMYFCASQMTSLNGELFFGEGSRLTVL.

This sequence joins TRBV29-1 and TRBJ2-3, with D perhaps TRBD1 or TRBD2 (6 bases each). Germline-derived CDR1 and CDR2 are SQVTM and ANQGSEA. Trimming removed 3 bases from V and 9 bases from J, with 16 bases in between. This CDR3 has 13 amino acids. The CDR3 reads CSVEGLADRTQYF. The CDR3 DNA sequence: TGCAGCGTTGAGGGATTAGCGGACAGAACGCAGTATTTT.

The CDR3 protein is CASSRSDLAENYEQYF. The CDR3 DNA sequence: TGTGCCAGCAGCCGTTCCGACTTGGCAGAAAACTACGAGCAGTACTTC. This chain uses TRBV11-2 with TRBJ2-7, with D unclear. This CDR3 comprises 16 residues. CDR1 is SGHAT, CDR2 FQNNGV, per germline. With 5 bases removed from V and 3 bases from J, the gap between germline ends came to 20 bases.

The chain uses TRBV11-2 and TRBJ2-2, with D possibly being TRBD1 (6 bases). The CDR3 extends over 15 amino acids. Between the trimmed V and J ends, which lost 4 bases and 4 bases, there was a span of 13 bases. Germline V gene lookup returns CDR1 SGHAT and CDR2 FQNNGV. CDR3 sequence reads: CASSSYREPTGELFF. CDR3 sequence (DNA): TGTGCCAGCAGCTCCTACAGGGAACCCACCGGGGAGCTGTTTTTT.

The chain is built from TRBV29-1 and TRBJ1-1, with 7 bases fitting TRBD1. This CDR3 comprises 12 residues. In germline, CDR1 is SQVTM, CDR2 ANQGSEA. V gave up 7 bases and J gave up 5 bases; unmatched junction bases: 7. As DNA, the CDR3 is TGCAGCGGCAGACAGGGAGGGACTGAAGCTTTCTTT. The encoded protein is CSGRQGGTEAFF.

In this sample, this clonotype turned up a few times. The J gene is TRBJ1-3, the V gene TRBV7-9, with a tentative D call TRBD1 (5 bases). Germline assignment: CDR1 SEHNR and CDR2 FQNEAQ (reference sequence). CDR3 length: 16 amino acids. V was trimmed by 4 bases and J by 0 bases, leaving 13 bases between them. As DNA, the CDR3 is TGTGCCAGCAGCTACTCAGGGATCGCCTCTGGAAACACCATATATTTT. Protein sequence: CASSYSGIASGNTIYF.

The rearrangement uses TRBV28 and TRBJ2-5; 9 bases are shared with TRBD2. The CDR3 covers 16 residues. Germline V gene sequence: CDR1 MDHEN, CDR2 SYDVKM. Trimming at V came to 6 bases and at J to 5 bases, leaving 13 bases not matched to a gene. The CDR3 loop reads CASRHLSGGWGETQYF. The CDR3 DNA is TGTGCCAGCAGACATCTTAGCGGGGGCTGGGGGGAGACCCAGTACTTC.

This clonotype has more than one count but fewer than ten. The rearrangement links TRBV12-3 or TRBV12-4 to TRBJ1-1; 9 nucleotides line up with TRBD1. With 3 bases clipped from V and 11 bases from J, the junction kept 10 bases outside the gene matches. This CDR3 contains 14 residues. The CDR3 coding sequence is TGTGCCAGCAGTTTGACAGGGGGAGTCCCTGGGGCTTTCTTT. As protein: CASSLTGGVPGAFF.

This sequence joins TRBV27 and TRBJ1-2; D perhaps matches TRBD1 (5 bases). Germline CDR1 is MNHEY and CDR2 is SMNVEV (reference sequence). The V gene lost 3 bases and the J gene lost 7 bases, with 18 bases spanning the gap. The CDR3 contains 15 residues. This CDR3 reads CASSFIGTLGGGYTF. The CDR3 nucleotides are TGTGCCAGCAGTTTCATAGGGACCCTTGGGGGTGGCTACACCTTC.

This clonotype was counted many times. This chain links TRBV20-1 with TRBJ2-1, with D tentatively TRBD2 (5 bases). The length of the CDR3 is 10 residues. Germline V lookup: CDR1 DFQATT, CDR2 SNEGSKA (reference sequence). The germline V and J ends were trimmed by 2 bases and 9 bases, with 5 bases remaining between them. CDR3 sequence (DNA): TGCAGTGCTAGACGGGGTGAGCAGTTCTTC. This encodes CSARRGEQFF.

The V gene is TRBV27, the J gene TRBJ2-2; the D is unclear. The V end lost 5 bases, the J end lost 0 bases, and 7 bases lay between the germline ends. Germline V gives CDR1 MNHEY, CDR2 SMNVEV (reference sequence). This CDR3 region has 14 residues. The CDR3 region is CASSHRSNTGELFF. The CDR3 DNA sequence: TGTGCCAGCAGTCACCGGTCGAACACCGGGGAGCTGTTTTTT.

This chain uses TRBV12-3 or TRBV12-4 with TRBJ2-7; perhaps D is TRBD1 or TRBD2 (5 bases each). The CDR3 extends over 15 amino acids. V was shortened by 6 bases and J by 2 bases, with 17 bases between the two germline ends. CDR3 sequence reads: CASRVGRDPPYEQYF. The CDR3 DNA follows: TGTGCCAGCAGGGTGGGCCGGGACCCTCCCTACGAGCAGTACTTC.

This clonotype came up a few times. The chain joins TRBV14 to TRBJ1-1; possibly TRBD1 for D (5 bases). The germline gives CDR1 SGHDN, CDR2 FVKESK. The CDR3 is 14 amino acids. The germline V and J ends were trimmed by 3 bases and 3 bases, with 11 bases remaining between them. The CDR3 sequence is CASSQIKGHTEAFF. The CDR3 DNA reads TGTGCCAGCAGCCAGATCAAGGGGCACACTGAAGCTTTCTTT.

The rearrangement uses TRBV12-3 or TRBV12-4 and TRBJ2-7; no reliable D call. V was shortened by 7 bases and J by 3 bases, with 16 bases between the two germline ends. The CDR3 sequence is 14 residues long. CDR3 region: CASTPSRLDYEQYF. In DNA, the CDR3 is TGTGCCAGCACCCCGAGCAGGTTGGACTACGAGCAGTACTTC.

The chain joins TRBV5-1 to TRBJ1-1, with 9 positions matching TRBD1. Germline CDR1 and CDR2: SGHRS and YFSETQ. CDR3 length: 15 residues. Losses at the gene ends were 4 bases for V and 4 bases for J; bases not matched to a gene: 8. The CDR3 coding sequence is TGCGCCAGCAGCCTGAGACAGGGGGTGCGCACTGAAGCTTTCTTT. Amino acid sequence: CASSLRQGVRTEAFF.

In its sample, this clonotype was seen a few times. The chain employs TRBV20-1 and TRBJ2-1; 8 bases match TRBD2. Germline-derived CDR1 and CDR2 are DFQATT and SNEGSKA (reference sequence). The CDR3 totals 16 residues. V lost 2 bases to trimming and J lost 7 bases; unmatched junction nucleotides: 13. Here the CDR3 DNA reads TGCAGTGCTAGAACCCCACGAAGCGGGGGAGGGAATGAGCAGTTCTTC. Protein: CSARTPRSGGGNEQFF.

The chain joins TRBV29-1 to TRBJ2-1, with unresolved D. Germline assignment: CDR1 SQVTM and CDR2 ANQGSEA. The CDR3 contains 14 residues. The V end was cut by 2 bases, the J end by 4 bases, with 12 bases between. The CDR3 loop is CSVETQKMYNEQFF. The CDR3 DNA is TGCAGCGTTGAAACTCAAAAGATGTACAATGAGCAGTTCTTC.

This chain links TRBV29-1 with TRBJ2-7, with D uncertain. Trimming removed 4 bases at V and 3 bases at J, with 13 bases between. The V gene's germline CDR1 is SQVTM and CDR2 ANQGSEA. The CDR3 contains 13 residues. This chain's CDR3 is CSVGRQLNYEQYF. CDR3 nucleotide sequence: TGCAGCGTTGGTAGGCAGCTAAACTACGAGCAGTACTTC.